This TCR beta chain was observed in a study of cytomegalovirus exposure and HLA in healthy donors. Study in general: The same platform used for the 650 to 850 first-cohort repertoires was also used for the 100 to 150 validation repertoires, as a later analysis reported.

Only in-frame clones appear in the TCRdb table, and some are missing; sequencing was by immunoSEQ multiplex PCR. The sample has about 64,000 clones, roughly 95% seen once; the top ten hold under 6.5%. A remark on this clone: The antigen is not known.

Looked up from germline, CDR1 is MNHNS and CDR2 is SASEGT. V lost 6 bases and J 2 bases, leaving 12 bases between the germline ends. The CDR3 consists of 14 residues. Study-wide points: While the bulk of TCR sequences proved rare, some public TCRs turned up in many donors. Three chains linked to CMV were shown in vitro to be specific for CMV antigens. In the 120 validation repertoires, a later analysis found that first-cohort TCR clusters tended to co-occur.

The chain combines TRBV6-1 with TRBJ2-3; the D gene is possibly TRBD1 (6 bases). The clonotype comes from a young woman in good health and CMV-seropositive. Sequenced material: PBMCs. This chain's CDR3 is CASSRQANTDTQYF. CDR3 sequence (DNA): TGTGCCAGCAGCCGACAGGCTAACACAGATACGCAGTATTTT.